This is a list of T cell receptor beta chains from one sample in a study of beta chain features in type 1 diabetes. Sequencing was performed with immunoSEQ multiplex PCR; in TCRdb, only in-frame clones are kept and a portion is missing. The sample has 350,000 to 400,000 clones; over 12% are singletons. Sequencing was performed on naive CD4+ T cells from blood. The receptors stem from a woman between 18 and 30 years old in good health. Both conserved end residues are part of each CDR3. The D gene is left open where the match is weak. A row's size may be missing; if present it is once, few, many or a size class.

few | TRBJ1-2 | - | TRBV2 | TGTGCCAGCAATCCCTCGGAAGTCAGGTTCTATGGCTACACCTTC | CASNPSEVRFYGYTF
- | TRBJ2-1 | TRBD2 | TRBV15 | TGTGCCACCAGCAGAGATTTAGCGGGAGACGGGGGCAATGAGCAGTTCTTC | CATSRDLAGDGGNEQFF
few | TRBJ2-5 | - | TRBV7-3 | TGTGCCAGCAGCTTAACAGGTAGCGCGTTACCACAAGAGACCCAGTACTTC | CASSLTGSALPQETQYF
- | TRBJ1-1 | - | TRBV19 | TGTGCCAGTAGTATTGACAAAACCACTGAAGCTTTCTTT | CASSIDKTTEAFF
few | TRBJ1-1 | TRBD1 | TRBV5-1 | TGCGCCAGCAGCCTCGGGACAGGGGTCCCTGAAGCTTTCTTT | CASSLGTGVPEAFF
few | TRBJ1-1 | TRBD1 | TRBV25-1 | TGTGCCAGCAGTGAATGGGGGACAGGGGGAAACCGCGAAGCTTTCTTT | CASSEWGTGGNREAFF
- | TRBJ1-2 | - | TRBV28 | TGTGCCAGCAGTTTAAAGTTGTTTCAGGAATACTATGGCTACACCTTC | CASSLKLFQEYYGYTF
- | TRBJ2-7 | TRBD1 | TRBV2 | TGTGCCAGCAGACGGACAGGGAGCTCCTACGAGCAGTACTTC | CASRRTGSSYEQYF
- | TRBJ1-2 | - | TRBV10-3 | TGTGCCATCAGTGACGCAGGGAAATACAACTATGGCTACACCTTC | CAISDAGKYNYGYTF
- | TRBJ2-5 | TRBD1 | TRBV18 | TGTGCCAGCTCACCACCGGGGACAGTTCGGGAGACCCAGTACTTC | CASSPPGTVRETQYF
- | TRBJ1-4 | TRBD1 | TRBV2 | TGTGCCAGCAGAAGATCAGGGGGAAGGACGGGTTTGGAAAAACTGTTTTTT | CASRRSGGRTGLEKLFF
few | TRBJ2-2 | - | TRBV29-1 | TGCAGCGTTGATGGCATGTCGAACACCGGGGAGCTGTTTTTT | CSVDGMSNTGELFF
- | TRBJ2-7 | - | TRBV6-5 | TGTGCCAGCAGTTACTCGAAGGGTTCAGGGATCTACGAGCAGTACTTC | CASSYSKGSGIYEQYF
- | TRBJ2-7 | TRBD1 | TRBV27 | TGTGCCAGCAGGCAGGACAGGTACTCCTACGAGCAGTACTTC | CASRQDRYSYEQYF
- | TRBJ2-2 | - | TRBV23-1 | TGCGCCAGCAGTCCACCCCCGGGATCCGGGGAGCTGTTTTTT | CASSPPPGSGELFF
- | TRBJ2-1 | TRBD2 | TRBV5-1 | TGCGCCAGCAGCTTGGCCGTGACTAGCGGGAGTAACAATGAGCAGTTCTTC | CASSLAVTSGSNNEQFF
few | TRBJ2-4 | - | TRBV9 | TGTGCCAGCAGCCCTCAGCCGGGACTAGCCAAAAACATTCAGTACTTC | CASSPQPGLAKNIQYF
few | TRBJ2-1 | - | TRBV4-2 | TGTGCCAGCAGCCAAGACAGGCACAATGAGCAGTTCTTC | CASSQDRHNEQFF
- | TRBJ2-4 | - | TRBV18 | TGTGCCAGCTCACCACGTTTAGGGGAAAACATTCAGTACTTC | CASSPRLGENIQYF
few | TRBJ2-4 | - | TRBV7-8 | TGTGCCAGCAGCCCTACTCTAGACGCCAAAAACATTCAGTACTTC | CASSPTLDAKNIQYF
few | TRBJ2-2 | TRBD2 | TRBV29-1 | TGCAGCGTTGCGGGACTAGCGGGATTTAACGCGAACACCGGGGAGCTGTTTTTT | CSVAGLAGFNANTGELFF
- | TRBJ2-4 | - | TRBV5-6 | TGTGCCAGCAGCACCAGGGGTATGACCAAAAACATTCAGTACTTC | CASSTRGMTKNIQYF
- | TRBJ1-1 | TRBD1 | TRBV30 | TGTGCCTGGCGACAGGGTCCGGGAACTGAAGCTTTCTTT | CAWRQGPGTEAFF
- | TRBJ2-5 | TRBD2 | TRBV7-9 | TGTGCCAGCAGCCTCGGACTAGCGGGAGGTGAAGAGACCCAGTACTTC | CASSLGLAGGEETQYF
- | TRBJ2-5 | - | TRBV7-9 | TGTGCCAGCAGCTTATCAGGGGGGCAAGAGACCCAGTACTTC | CASSLSGGQETQYF
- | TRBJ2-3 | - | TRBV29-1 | TGCAGCGTTGAGGCAGGGCCTGGCACAGATACGCAGTATTTT | CSVEAGPGTDTQYF
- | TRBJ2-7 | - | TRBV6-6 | TGTGCCAGCAGTTCCCCCGACAGCCCTGTCTCCTACGAGCAGTACTTC | CASSSPDSPVSYEQYF
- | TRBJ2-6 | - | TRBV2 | TGTGCCAGCAGTGAGACTACTGGGGCCAACGTCCTGACTTTC | CASSETTGANVLTF